Below, 15 T cell receptor beta chains from the same sample are listed, as sequenced in a study of blood T cell repertoires in COVID-19. TCRdb's table, derived via immunoSEQ multiplex PCR, lists solely in-frame clones and lacks some. The sample records about 200,000 clones, more than 80% being singletons. The specimen was PBMCs or T cells enriched from blood (not recorded which). These receptors came from a woman younger than 35 who had recovered from COVID-19.

The V and J genes are TRBV10-1 and TRBJ1-1, with D unclear. V lost 6 bases and J 7 bases, leaving 9 bases between the germline ends. CDR3 length: 11 residues. Germline assignment: CDR1 WNHNN and CDR2 SYGVQD (reference sequence). CDR3 nucleotide sequence: TGCGCCAGCAGGCGCCGCTTTGAAGCTTTCTTT. Protein sequence: CASRRRFEAFF.

The chain combines TRBV27 with TRBJ1-6; 8 nucleotides match TRBD1. The germline CDR1 and CDR2 sequences are MNHEY and SMNVEV (reference sequence). This CDR3 comprises 15 residues. V gave up 5 bases and J gave up 6 bases; unmatched junction bases: 6. The CDR3 sequence: CASSPGQAFNSPLHF. The CDR3 DNA reads as TGTGCCAGCAGTCCGGGACAGGCCTTTAATTCACCCCTCCACTTT.

The chain employs TRBV10-3 and TRBJ1-3; the D is unclear. Trimming removed 2 bases from V and 0 bases from J, with 8 bases in between. The CDR3 runs 15 residues. The germline V gene has CDR1 ENHRY and CDR2 SYGVKD. The CDR3 is CAISEGEDSGNTIYF. The CDR3 nucleotides read TGTGCCATCAGTGAGGGGGAGGACTCTGGAAACACCATATATTTT.

V usage is TRBV19 and J usage is TRBJ1-5, with D possibly being TRBD1 (5 bases). The V end was cut by 1 base, the J end by 3 bases, with 10 bases between. Germline lookup yields CDR1 LNHDA and CDR2 SQIVND (reference sequence). This CDR3 comprises 15 residues. CDR3: CASSIGQGNNQPQHF. For the CDR3, the DNA is TGTGCCAGTAGTATAGGGCAGGGCAACAATCAGCCCCAGCATTTT.

The chain recombines TRBV9 with TRBJ2-1, with 7 bases that match TRBD1. Germline CDR1 SGDLS, CDR2 YYNGEE. Trimming cost V 0 bases and J 0 bases; bases outside gene matches: 3. The CDR3 contains 16 residues. The CDR3 DNA reads TGTGCCAGCAGCGTAGAGGGGGCGATCTCCTACAATGAGCAGTTCTTC. Translated, it gives CASSVEGAISYNEQFF.

J is TRBJ1-2 and V is TRBV2; D ambiguous. The CDR3 extends over 14 amino acids. The V end was cut by 4 bases, the J end by 5 bases, with 14 bases between. The germline gives CDR1 SNHLY, CDR2 FYNNEI. This chain's CDR3 is CASSAGNQVYGYTF. The CDR3 DNA sequence: TGTGCCAGCAGTGCAGGCAACCAGGTTTATGGCTACACCTTC.

The chain uses TRBV3-1 (or the pseudogene TRBV3-2) and TRBJ2-5; maybe TRBD1 (6 bases). Germline V gene data show CDR1 as LGHDT and CDR2 as YNNKEL (reference sequence). There are 14 residues in the CDR3. V lost 1 base and J lost 1, with 7 bases in between. For the CDR3, the DNA is TGTGCCAGCAGCCAAGGCAGGGGCCAAGAGACCCAGTACTTC. Translation gives CASSQGRGQETQYF.

The chain combines TRBV27 with TRBJ2-1, with D perhaps matching TRBD2 (7 bases). The length of the CDR3 is 16 residues. Germline-derived CDR1 and CDR2 are MNHEY and SMNVEV (reference sequence). Trimming removed 5 bases at V and 7 bases at J, with 21 bases between. The CDR3 region has the DNA TGTGCCAGCAGTCCCATGGGGGGGCTCACCCAAAATGAGCAGTTCTTC. It is translated as CASSPMGGLTQNEQFF.

This chain links TRBV7-8 with TRBJ2-7; D remains unclear. Germline V lookup: CDR1 SGHVS, CDR2 FQNEAQ. There are 14 residues in the CDR3. The V and J ends lost 3 bases and 0 bases respectively, with 9 bases between them. CDR3 sequence: CASSLQRLSYEQYF. CDR3 DNA sequence: TGTGCCAGCAGCTTGCAGAGGCTCTCCTACGAGCAGTACTTC.

This sequence joins TRBV6-5 and TRBJ1-2, with a weak D call TRBD1 (6 bases). V was cut by 2 bases and J by 5 bases, with 12 bases left in between. Germline CDR1 reads MNHEY; CDR2 reads SVGAGI. The CDR3 is 14 residues long. CDR3 DNA sequence: TGTGCCAGCAGTTACGAAGGGGGATGGTATGGCTACACCTTC. Translation gives CASSYEGGWYGYTF.

This rearrangement joins TRBV27 to TRBJ1-2; 8 positions match TRBD1. Germline assignment: CDR1 MNHEY and CDR2 SMNVEV (reference sequence). J gave up 6 bases and V 4 bases, and 7 bases lay outside the gene matches. This CDR3 region has 14 residues. The CDR3 sequence: CASSSYRGMNGYTF. The CDR3 region has the DNA TGTGCCAGCAGTTCCTACAGGGGGATGAATGGCTACACCTTC.

J is TRBJ2-7 and V is TRBV18, with D uncertain. The length of the CDR3 is 15 residues. The germline gives CDR1 KGHSH, CDR2 LQKENI. V was trimmed by 0 bases and J by 4 bases, leaving 13 bases between them. The DNA of the CDR3 is TGTGCCAGCTCACCACCGTCAAACAGCAAATACGAGCAGTACTTC. Its translation is CASSPPSNSKYEQYF.

The rearrangement joins TRBV6-5 to TRBJ1-3, with a tentative D call TRBD1 (6 bases). Trimming cost V 5 bases and J 0 bases, with 11 bases left between them. Per germline, CDR1 MNHEY and CDR2 SVGAGI. The CDR3 has 15 residues. The CDR3 nucleotides read TGTGCCAGCAGTACGCGGACAGCCTCTGGAAACACCATATATTTT. It translates to CASSTRTASGNTIYF.

J is TRBJ1-1 and V is TRBV4-2, with TRBD1 identical over 8 bases. The CDR3 extends over 14 amino acids. Germline lookup yields CDR1 LGHNA and CDR2 YNFKEQ. V was clipped by 0 bases and J by 4 bases; unmatched bases: 1. The CDR3 spells CASSQEGQGTEAFF. The CDR3 nucleotides read TGTGCCAGCAGCCAAGAAGGACAGGGCACTGAAGCTTTCTTT.

The chain combines TRBV5-6 with TRBJ2-3; 7 bases map to TRBD2. The germline CDR1 and CDR2 sequences are SGHDT and YYEEEE. Trimming removed 3 bases from V and 2 bases from J; junction bases left unmatched: 12. CDR3 length equals 17 residues. CDR3: CASSSHVAGTITDTQYF. The CDR3 DNA is TGTGCCAGCAGCTCCCACGTGGCAGGGACTATCACAGATACGCAGTATTTT.